This T cell receptor (beta chain) was sequenced in a study of blood T cell repertoires in COVID-19 (TCRdb year 2020). Regarding the research as a whole: Collaborator samples came from the United States, Italy and Spain and covered acute and convalescent phases of COVID-19. The material from the prospective study consisted of cDNA or gDNA derived from T cells, B-cell-depleted T cells, or PBMCs. Deeply sampled blood TCRbeta repertoires from subjects exposed to, actively infected with, or recovered from COVID-19 were included in the dataset. The repertoires were made available in a free public database intended to serve as a resource for research on the immune response to SARS-CoV-2. The samples were drawn from two sources: the first 160 participants of the ongoing ImmuneRACE study, and fewer than 1,500 subjects contributed by 6 global collaborators. Nearly every sample came with metadata listing a de-identified subject ID, COVID-19 status, age in years and sex. Where available, HLA class I and class II types were obtained from metadata supplied by the sample provider rather than from assay-based typing. The investigation overall reported the following: Clinical and demographic metadata were provided uncurated, with the amount varying by source and participant.

Regarding this clone: Its antigen is not yet known. The input lacks base qualities; no much larger clone sits a single base away.

The immunoSEQ Assay, a bias-controlled multiplex PCR, was used to amplify TCRbeta CDR3 regions from genomic DNA. The authors processed their data as follows. Within the assay, amplification of reference gene primers was used to estimate how many nucleated cells each sample contained. To quantify the absolute abundance of each unique TCRbeta CDR3 rearrangement, sequence reads were collapsed and filtered. For each sample, productive Simpson clonality was calculated as the square root of Simpson's diversity index over productive rearrangements. The immuneACCESS repertoire file appears here via TCRdb, limited to in-frame rearrangements. These files lack a portion of the clones; in checked studies, under half of the deficit traces to unresolved V genes, and the cause of the others is not known. That table furnishes V, J and clone size, whereas the DNA furnished D and trimming. This sample has a few hundred thousand clones in its table, and about 89% of those were observed once. The top ten constitute roughly 8.3% of the sample.

Participants in the prospective study were aged 18 to 89 years, lived in 24 United States geographic areas, and enrolled through a virtual design. In the prospective study, cohorts were assigned on the basis of participant-reported clinical history obtained from a screening survey and a study questionnaire. Recovered participants in ImmuneRACE Cohort 3 were defined by two consecutive negative NP/OP PCR tests, clearance by a healthcare professional, or resolution of symptoms. In the prospective study, mobile phlebotomists collected whole blood, serum and a nasopharyngeal or oropharyngeal swab from each participant. Prospective study participants could optionally give additional blood draws and questionnaires over a roughly 2-month period. Before DNA extraction, prospective study blood samples were shipped either frozen or at room temperature. The sample comprised PBMCs or T cells enriched from blood (not recorded which). The receptor was derived from a man aged 35 to 55 who had recovered from COVID-19.

For the CDR3, the sequence is CASSEWGGNYGYTF. In nucleotide form, the sequence is TGTGCCAGCAGTGAGTGGGGGGGTAACTATGGCTACACCTTC. The chain couples TRBV2 to TRBJ1-2, and perhaps TRBD1 as D gene, on 5 matching bases. V is clipped by 3 bases and J by 1 base, and the sequence between their germline boundaries is 9 bases long. CDR1 and CDR2 are read off the germline V gene as SNHLY and FYNNEI. The CDR3 runs 14 residues from the cysteine to the phenylalanine. The retained sequence is limited to the CDR3, 42 bases, with the frame set at the first base.